The next 22 T cell receptor beta chains were all read from a single sample in a study of Tregs in tolerant kidney transplant recipients. Sequencing used immunoSEQ multiplex PCR; TCRdb keeps in-frame clones, though not all of them. The sample holds about 77,000 clones; around 98% are singletons and the top ten take 0.56%. Sequencing was performed on CD4+ T cells from blood, taken before the transplant. These receptors were taken from a human donor who received a combined kidney and bone marrow transplant.

The V and J genes are TRBV10-3 and TRBJ2-2; D is perhaps TRBD2 (5 bases). Germline V gives CDR1 ENHRY, CDR2 SYGVKD. V was clipped by 6 bases and J by 6 bases, with 14 bases between them. The CDR3 sequence is 14 residues long. CDR3 sequence reads: CAISPLLVPGELFF. The CDR3, as DNA: TGTGCCATCAGCCCCTTACTAGTTCCCGGGGAGCTGTTTTTT.

The chain recombines TRBV7-2 with TRBJ2-3, with D possibly matching TRBD2 (5 bases). The CDR3 loop spans 14 amino acids. CDR1 and CDR2 (germline): SGHTA, FQGNSA. V shed 1 base and J shed 3 bases, with 8 bases lying between them. CDR3 residues: CASSLVEGTDTQYF. DNA of the CDR3: TGTGCCAGCAGCTTAGTCGAGGGTACAGATACGCAGTATTTT.

CDR3 in DNA: TGTGCCAGCCACAGTATGACAGCCGAGCAGTACTTC. Its translation: CASHSMTAEQYF. The chain recombines TRBV6-5 with TRBJ2-7; possible D gene TRBD1, 5 bases. Germline V lookup: CDR1 MNHEY, CDR2 SVGAGI. V was clipped by 8 bases and J by 6 bases, with 14 bases between them. This CDR3 is 12 amino acids long.

This chain links TRBV5-1 with TRBJ1-3; possibly TRBD1 for D (5 bases). The V gene lost 0 bases and the J gene lost 0 bases, with 10 bases spanning the gap. The CDR3 contains 16 residues. Per the germline V gene, CDR1 is SGHRS and CDR2 is YFSETQ. CDR3 region: CASSLDSGVSGNTIYF. The CDR3 DNA reads TGCGCCAGCAGCTTGGATTCGGGGGTCTCTGGAAACACCATATATTTT.

This chain joins TRBV9 and TRBJ2-5; TRBD1 agrees at 7 bases. This CDR3 is built from 14 residues. Germline CDR1 reads SGDLS; CDR2 reads YYNGEE. Unmatched junction bases numbered 6, after V lost 4 bases and J lost 3 bases. Here the CDR3 DNA reads TGTGCCAGCAGCCCCGGGACAGACAAAGAGACCCAGTACTTC. This gives the protein CASSPGTDKETQYF.

CDR3 protein: CASSPGRTGGNTEAFF. The CDR3 nucleotides read TGTGCCAGCAGCCCAGGCCGGACAGGGGGGAATACTGAAGCTTTCTTT. This sequence joins TRBV7-8 and TRBJ1-1; 10 nucleotides match TRBD1. Germline trimming cut 5 bases from V and 5 bases from J; bases unmatched to any gene: 11. The CDR3 consists of 16 residues. Germline V CDR1 and CDR2: SGHVS, FQNEAQ.

The chain joins TRBV5-6 to TRBJ2-2; D may be TRBD1 (5 bases). CDR3 size: 16 residues. From germline, CDR1 is SGHDT and CDR2 YYEEEE. The V and J ends lost 3 bases and 2 bases respectively, with 14 bases between them. The CDR3 is CASSSPRGENTGELFF. The CDR3 bases are TGTGCCAGCAGCTCTCCTAGGGGCGAAAACACCGGGGAGCTGTTTTTT. Using reference TRBV5-6 and TRBJ2-2 for the parts outside the CDR3, the full variable domain is DAGVTQSPTHLIKTRGQQVTLRCSPKSGHDTVSWYQQALGQGPQFIFQYYEEEERQRGNFPDRFSGHQFPNYSSELNVNALLLGDSALYLCASSSPRGENTGELFFGEGSRLTVL.

The rearrangement links TRBV27 to TRBJ2-1; TRBD2 aligns across 10 bases. V was pared by 5 bases and J by 0 bases, with 4 bases of the junction left unmatched. CDR3 length: 16 residues. Germline V CDR1 and CDR2: MNHEY, SMNVEV (reference sequence). This CDR3 reads CASSGTSAFSYNEQFF. The CDR3 bases are TGTGCCAGCAGTGGGACTAGCGCGTTCTCCTACAATGAGCAGTTCTTC.

This sequence joins TRBV4-1 and TRBJ1-2, with TRBD1 matching 9 bases. This CDR3 region has 15 residues. J lost 2 bases, V lost 4 bases, and 5 bases had no gene match. CDR1 and CDR2 (germline): MGHRA, YSYEKL. The CDR3 DNA sequence: TGCGCCAGCAGCCTGAGACAGGGGGAAAACTATGGCTACACCTTC. It is translated as CASSLRQGENYGYTF.

This chain's CDR3 is CAWNRGLENEQYF. Here the CDR3 DNA reads TGTGCCTGGAATAGAGGACTGGAGAACGAGCAGTACTTC. The chain has TRBV30 and TRBJ2-7; possibly TRBD2 for D (5 bases). Between the trimmed V and J ends, which lost 4 bases and 5 bases, there was a span of 15 bases. The CDR3 spans 13 residues. From germline, CDR1 is GTSNPN and CDR2 SVGIG (reference sequence).

This clone occurred once. This chain joins TRBV11-2 and TRBJ2-7; tentative D call: TRBD1 (6 bases). The CDR3 is 14 amino acids. The ends were cut back, 2 bases at V and 7 bases at J, with 15 bases in the middle. The V gene's germline CDR1 is SGHAT and CDR2 FQNNGV. Here the CDR3 DNA reads TGTGCCAGCAGCTTAAAACCGACAGGACTTGAGCAGTACTTC. Encoded protein: CASSLKPTGLEQYF.

Written as DNA, the CDR3 is TGTGCCAGCAGCTTAGAGAAGGGGGTGTCCCAGCATTTT. The encoded protein is CASSLEKGVSQHF. The rearrangement links TRBV11-2 to TRBJ1-5; D is possibly TRBD1 (6 bases). V dropped 0 bases and J dropped 11 bases, with 11 bases sitting between them. Germline CDR1 SGHAT, CDR2 FQNNGV. This CDR3 spans 13 amino acids.

V gene TRBV25-1 combines with J gene TRBJ2-5, with TRBD2 identical over 8 bases. Germline values: CDR1 MGHDK, CDR2 SYGVNS. The CDR3 loop spans 14 amino acids. Trimming at V came to 9 bases and at J to 2 bases, leaving 8 bases not matched to a gene. The CDR3: CASVREGQQETQYF. The CDR3 coding sequence is TGTGCCAGTGTACGGGAGGGCCAACAAGAGACCCAGTACTTC.

The chain uses TRBV10-3 and TRBJ2-1; maybe TRBD1 (6 bases). Trimming left V 5 bases short and J 7 bases short, with 12 bases between. The CDR3 contains 13 residues. Germline V gives CDR1 ENHRY, CDR2 SYGVKD. CDR3 in DNA: TGTGCCATCAGTATAACAGGGTTGAATGAGCAGTTCTTC. Amino acids: CAISITGLNEQFF.

V and J are TRBV6-1 and TRBJ2-2; 11 bases match TRBD2. Germline lookup yields CDR1 MNHNS and CDR2 SASEGT. After removal of 3 bases from V and 4 bases from J, the junction contained 7 bases not matched to a gene. The CDR3 extends over 17 amino acids. The CDR3 sequence: CASSEVAGGLSTGELFF. The CDR3 nucleotides read TGTGCCAGCAGTGAGGTAGCGGGAGGGCTAAGCACCGGGGAGCTGTTTTTT.

This rearrangement joins TRBV12-5 to TRBJ2-3; tentative D call: TRBD2 (5 bases). This CDR3 spans 15 amino acids. Germline CDR1 and CDR2: LGHNT and FRNRAP. Trimming took 9 bases from V and 2 from J, leaving 18 bases between them. The CDR3 nucleotides are TGTGCTAGCTGCTCACTAGGACGAGACACAGATACGCAGTATTTT. It is translated as CASCSLGRDTDTQYF.

The V gene is TRBV5-1, the J gene TRBJ2-1; 7 nucleotides align to TRBD2. This CDR3 is built from 15 residues. Germline V lookup: CDR1 SGHRS, CDR2 YFSETQ. V lost 3 bases and J lost 7; bases outside the gene matches: 10. CDR3 amino acids: CASSSDSSGGNEQFF. The CDR3 DNA reads TGCGCCAGCAGCTCGGACTCTAGCGGTGGGAATGAGCAGTTCTTC.

V gene TRBV5-4 combines with J gene TRBJ1-5, with 9 bases aligning to TRBD1. J lost 5 bases, V lost 0 bases, and 0 bases had no gene match. This CDR3 has 14 amino acids. Per the germline V gene, CDR1 is SGHNT and CDR2 is YYREEE (reference sequence). The CDR3 DNA follows: TGTGCCAGCAGCTTGGGACAGGGGGATCAGCCCCAGCATTTT. It codes for CASSLGQGDQPQHF.

This clone is a singleton in its sample. V usage is TRBV12-5 and J usage is TRBJ1-1; no clear D. There are 13 residues in the CDR3. V was clipped by 1 base and J by 1 base, with 4 bases between them. Germline values: CDR1 LGHNT, CDR2 FRNRAP. Here the CDR3 reads CASGLDRNTEAFF. In nucleotides, the CDR3 is TGTGCTAGTGGTTTGGACAGGAACACTGAAGCTTTCTTT.

The rearrangement links TRBV7-9 to TRBJ2-7; weak D call: TRBD2 (5 bases). V lost 4 bases and J 2 bases, leaving 15 bases between the germline ends. CDR1 is SEHNR and CDR2 is FQNEAQ in the germline V gene (reference sequence). This CDR3 comprises 15 residues. CDR3 bases: TGTGCCAGCAGCTCACCCGGGAAACGAACCTACGAGCAGTACTTC. Its translation: CASSSPGKRTYEQYF.

The gene calls are TRBV11-3 and TRBJ1-3; D not certain. The length of the CDR3 is 12 residues. V lost 2 bases to trimming and J lost 5 bases, with 4 bases between them. Germline-derived CDR1 and CDR2 are SGHNT and YENEEA. The CDR3: CASSLSRNTIYF. The CDR3 DNA reads TGTGCCAGCAGCTTATCCAGAAACACCATATATTTT.

The chain carries TRBV6-4 and TRBJ2-1, with 7 bases aligning to TRBD1. Looked up from germline, CDR1 is MRHNA and CDR2 is SNTAGT. CDR3 length equals 16 residues. V was pared by 0 bases and J by 0 bases, with 2 bases of the junction left unmatched. CDR3 nucleotides: TGTGCCAGCAGTGACTCTAACAGGGGCTCCTACAATGAGCAGTTCTTC. Encoded protein: CASSDSNRGSYNEQFF.